This TCR beta chain came from a study of immune characterization of retroperitoneal liposarcoma. TCRdb re-analysed the PCR reads in MiXCR, keeping a single row per CDR3 protein. The sample lists 8,500 to 11,000 distinct CDR3 sequences; roughly a quarter were seen once. This clonotype was observed at least ten times. The CDR3 length is 13 residues. Germline assignment: CDR1 SEHNR and CDR2 FQNEAQ (reference sequence). Trimming removed 3 bases at V and 0 bases at J, with 4 bases between. The sequencing sample was made of tumor tissue. The J gene is TRBJ2-3, the V gene TRBV7-9; D unresolved. This clonotype originated in a female donor with retroperitoneal liposarcoma. The CDR3 region has the DNA TGTGCCAGCAGCTTTTTCAGCACAGATACGCAGTATTTT. It is translated as CASSFFSTDTQYF.